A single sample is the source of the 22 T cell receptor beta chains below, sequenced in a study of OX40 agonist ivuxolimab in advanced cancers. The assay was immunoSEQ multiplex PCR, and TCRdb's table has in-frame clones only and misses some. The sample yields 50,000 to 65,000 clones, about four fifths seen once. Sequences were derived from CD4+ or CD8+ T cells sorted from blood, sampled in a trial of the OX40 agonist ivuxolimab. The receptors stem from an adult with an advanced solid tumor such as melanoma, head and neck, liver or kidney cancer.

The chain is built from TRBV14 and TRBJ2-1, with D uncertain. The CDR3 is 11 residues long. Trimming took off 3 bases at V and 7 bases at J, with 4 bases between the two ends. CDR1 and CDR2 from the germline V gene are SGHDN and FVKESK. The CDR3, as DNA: TGTGCCAGCAGCCAGAGAAATGAGCAGTTCTTC. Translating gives CASSQRNEQFF.

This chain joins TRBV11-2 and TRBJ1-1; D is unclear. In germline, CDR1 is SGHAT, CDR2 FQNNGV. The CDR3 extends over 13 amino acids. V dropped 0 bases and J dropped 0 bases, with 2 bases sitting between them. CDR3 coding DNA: TGTGCCAGCAGCTTAGAGGTGAACACTGAAGCTTTCTTT. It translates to CASSLEVNTEAFF.

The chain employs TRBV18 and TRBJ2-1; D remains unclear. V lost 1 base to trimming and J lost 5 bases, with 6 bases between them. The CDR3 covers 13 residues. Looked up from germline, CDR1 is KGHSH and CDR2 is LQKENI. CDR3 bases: TGTGCCAGCTCACCACGGCCAGACAATGAGCAGTTCTTC. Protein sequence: CASSPRPDNEQFF.

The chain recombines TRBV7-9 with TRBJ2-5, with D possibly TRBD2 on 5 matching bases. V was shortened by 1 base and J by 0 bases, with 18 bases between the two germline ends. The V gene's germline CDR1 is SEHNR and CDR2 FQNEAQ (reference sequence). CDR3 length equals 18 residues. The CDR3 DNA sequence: TGTGCCAGCAGCTTAGAGGGCAGGCCAGCGGCGTACCAAGAGACCCAGTACTTC. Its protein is CASSLEGRPAAYQETQYF.

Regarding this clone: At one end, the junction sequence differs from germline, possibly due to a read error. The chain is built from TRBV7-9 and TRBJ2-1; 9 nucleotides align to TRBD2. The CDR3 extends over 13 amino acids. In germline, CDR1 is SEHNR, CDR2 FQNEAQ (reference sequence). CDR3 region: CASSIAGVTEQFF. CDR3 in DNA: TGTGCCAGCAGCATAGCGGGGGTAACTGAGCAGTTCTTC.

CDR3 DNA: TGTGCCAGCAGCATCGGGACAGGGGTGTGGTTCTTC. As protein: CASSIGTGVWFF. The V and J genes are TRBV6-1 and TRBJ2-1, with 10 bases matching TRBD1. V was pared by 6 bases and J by 15 bases, with 8 bases of the junction left unmatched. Germline assignment: CDR1 MNHNS and CDR2 SASEGT. The CDR3 is 12 amino acids.

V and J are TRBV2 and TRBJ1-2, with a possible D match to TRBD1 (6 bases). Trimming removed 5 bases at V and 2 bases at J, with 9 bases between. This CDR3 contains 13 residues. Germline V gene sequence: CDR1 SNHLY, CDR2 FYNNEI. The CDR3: CASSTDRNYGYTF. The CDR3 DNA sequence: TGTGCCAGCAGTACCGACAGGAACTATGGCTACACCTTC.

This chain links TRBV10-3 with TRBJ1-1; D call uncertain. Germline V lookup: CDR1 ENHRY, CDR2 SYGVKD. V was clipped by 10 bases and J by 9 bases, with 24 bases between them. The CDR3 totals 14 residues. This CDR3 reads CATSAIAPPLQAFF. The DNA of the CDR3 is TGTGCCACCTCCGCCATAGCCCCACCTCTTCAAGCTTTCTTT.

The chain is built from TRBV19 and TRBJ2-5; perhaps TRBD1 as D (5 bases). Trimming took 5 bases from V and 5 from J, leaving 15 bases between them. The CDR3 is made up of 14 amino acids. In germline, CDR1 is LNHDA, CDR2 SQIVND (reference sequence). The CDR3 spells CASSPRAGMETQYF. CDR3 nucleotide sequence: TGTGCCAGTAGTCCAAGAGCAGGGATGGAGACCCAGTACTTC.

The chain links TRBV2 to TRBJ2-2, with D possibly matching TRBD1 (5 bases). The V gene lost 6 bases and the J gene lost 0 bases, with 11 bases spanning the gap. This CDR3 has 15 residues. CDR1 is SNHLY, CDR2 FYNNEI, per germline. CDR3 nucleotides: TGTGCCAGCAGGAAAGGCAGGGCGAACACCGGGGAGCTGTTTTTT. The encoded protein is CASRKGRANTGELFF.

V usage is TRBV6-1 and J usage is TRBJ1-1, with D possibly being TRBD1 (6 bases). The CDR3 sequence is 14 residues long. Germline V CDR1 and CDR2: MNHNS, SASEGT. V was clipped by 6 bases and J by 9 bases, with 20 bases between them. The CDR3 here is CASRASGQGSQAFF. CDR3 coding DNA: TGTGCCAGCAGAGCTTCGGGTCAGGGGTCTCAAGCTTTCTTT.

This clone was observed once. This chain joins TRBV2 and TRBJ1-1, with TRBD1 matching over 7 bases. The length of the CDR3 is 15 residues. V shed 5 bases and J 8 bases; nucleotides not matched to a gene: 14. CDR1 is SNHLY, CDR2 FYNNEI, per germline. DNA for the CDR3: TGTGCCAGCAGTCGTACAGGGGCTGGAGGCCCCGAAGCTTTCTTT. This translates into CASSRTGAGGPEAFF.

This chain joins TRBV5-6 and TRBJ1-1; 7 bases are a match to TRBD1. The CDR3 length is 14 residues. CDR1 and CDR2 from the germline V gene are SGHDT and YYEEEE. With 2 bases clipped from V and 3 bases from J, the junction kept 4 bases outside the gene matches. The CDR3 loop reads CASSFPTGDTEAFF. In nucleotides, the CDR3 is TGTGCCAGCAGCTTTCCTACAGGGGACACTGAAGCTTTCTTT.

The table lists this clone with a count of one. The CDR3 DNA reads as TGTGCCAGCAGCCCGGCAAGGGTACAGATAGAGAGGGCTTTCTTT. Protein product: CASSPARVQIERAFF. The genes are TRBV16 and TRBJ1-1; no firm D call. The germline CDR1 and CDR2 sequences are KGHSY and FQNENV. V dropped 4 bases and J dropped 11 bases, with 23 bases sitting between them. The CDR3 loop spans 15 amino acids.

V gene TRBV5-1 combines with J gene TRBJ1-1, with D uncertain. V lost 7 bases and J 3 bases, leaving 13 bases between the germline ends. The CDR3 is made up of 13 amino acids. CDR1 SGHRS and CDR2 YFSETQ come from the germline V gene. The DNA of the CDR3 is TGCGCCAGCCGAACACGGGTCGACACTGAAGCTTTCTTT. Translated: CASRTRVDTEAFF.

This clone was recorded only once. This CDR3 reads CATRNYGGYTF. The CDR3, as DNA: TGTGCCACCAGAAACTATGGAGGCTACACCTTC. The chain uses TRBV6-5 and TRBJ1-2; no clear D. V lost 10 bases, J lost 8 bases, and 14 bases lay in between. Germline values: CDR1 MNHEY, CDR2 SVGAGI. The CDR3 spans 11 residues.

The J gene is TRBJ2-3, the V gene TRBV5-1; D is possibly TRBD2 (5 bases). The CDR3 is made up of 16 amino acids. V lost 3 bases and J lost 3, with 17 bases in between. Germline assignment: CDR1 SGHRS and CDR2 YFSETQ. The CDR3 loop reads CASSSRTVLQTDTQYF. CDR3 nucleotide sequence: TGCGCCAGCAGCTCGAGGACTGTCCTCCAGACAGATACGCAGTATTTT.

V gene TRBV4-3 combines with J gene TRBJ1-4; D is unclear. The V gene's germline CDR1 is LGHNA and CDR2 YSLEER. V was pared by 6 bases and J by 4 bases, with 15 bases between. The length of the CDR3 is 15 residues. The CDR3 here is CASSSNGRVNEKLFF. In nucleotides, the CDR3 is TGCGCCAGCAGTTCCAACGGGAGGGTTAATGAAAAACTGTTTTTT.

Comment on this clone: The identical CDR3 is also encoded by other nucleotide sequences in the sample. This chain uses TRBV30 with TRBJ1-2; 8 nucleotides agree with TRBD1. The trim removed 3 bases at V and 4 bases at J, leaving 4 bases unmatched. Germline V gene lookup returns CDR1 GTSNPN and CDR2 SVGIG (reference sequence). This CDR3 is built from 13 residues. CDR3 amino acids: CAWSRDRPYGYTF. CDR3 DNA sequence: TGTGCCTGGAGCCGGGACAGGCCCTATGGCTACACCTTC. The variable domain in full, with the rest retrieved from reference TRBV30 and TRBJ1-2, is SQTIHQWPATLVQPVGSPLSLECTVEGTSNPNLYWYRQAAGRGLQLLFYSVGIGQISSEVPQNLSASRPQDRQFILSSKKLLLSDSGFYLCAWSRDRPYGYTFGSGTRLTVV.

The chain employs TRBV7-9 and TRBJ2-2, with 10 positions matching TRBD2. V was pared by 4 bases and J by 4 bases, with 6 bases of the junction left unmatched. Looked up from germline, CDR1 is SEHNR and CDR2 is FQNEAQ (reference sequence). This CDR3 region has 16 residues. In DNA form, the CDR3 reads TGTGCCAGCAGCTCCTCTAGCGGGGGTATCACCGGGGAGCTGTTTTTT. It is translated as CASSSSSGGITGELFF. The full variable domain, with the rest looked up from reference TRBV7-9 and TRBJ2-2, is DTGVSQNPRHKITKRGQNVTFRCDPISEHNRLYWYRQTLGQGPEFLTYFQNEAQLEKSRLLSDRFSAERPKGSFSTLEIQRTEQGDSAMYLCASSSSSGGITGELFFGEGSRLTVL.

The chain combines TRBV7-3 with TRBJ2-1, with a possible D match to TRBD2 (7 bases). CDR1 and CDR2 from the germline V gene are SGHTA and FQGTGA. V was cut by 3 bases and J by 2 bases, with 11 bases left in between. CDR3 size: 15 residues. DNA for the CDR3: TGTGCCAGCAGCTTCGTAGGGGGGGCCTACAATGAGCAGTTCTTC. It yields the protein CASSFVGGAYNEQFF.

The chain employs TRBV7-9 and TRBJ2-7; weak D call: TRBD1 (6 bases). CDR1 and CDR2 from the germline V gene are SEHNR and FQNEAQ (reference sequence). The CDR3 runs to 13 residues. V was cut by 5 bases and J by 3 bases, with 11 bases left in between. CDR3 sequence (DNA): TGTGCCAGCAGCCTAGGACAGTTCTACGAGCAGTACTTC. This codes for CASSLGQFYEQYF.